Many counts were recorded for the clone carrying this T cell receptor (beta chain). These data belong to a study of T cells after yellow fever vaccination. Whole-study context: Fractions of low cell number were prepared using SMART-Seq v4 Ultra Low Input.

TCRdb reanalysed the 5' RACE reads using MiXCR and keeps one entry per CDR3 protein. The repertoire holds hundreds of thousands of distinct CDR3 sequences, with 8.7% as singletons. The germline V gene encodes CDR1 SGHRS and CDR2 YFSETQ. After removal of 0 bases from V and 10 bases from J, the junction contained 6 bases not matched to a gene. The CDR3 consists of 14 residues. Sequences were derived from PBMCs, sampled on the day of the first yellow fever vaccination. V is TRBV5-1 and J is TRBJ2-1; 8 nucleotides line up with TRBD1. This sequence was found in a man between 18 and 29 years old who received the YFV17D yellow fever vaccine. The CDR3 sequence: CASSLVPRGREQFF. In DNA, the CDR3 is TGCGCCAGCAGCTTGGTCCCCAGGGGGCGGGAGCAGTTCTTC.